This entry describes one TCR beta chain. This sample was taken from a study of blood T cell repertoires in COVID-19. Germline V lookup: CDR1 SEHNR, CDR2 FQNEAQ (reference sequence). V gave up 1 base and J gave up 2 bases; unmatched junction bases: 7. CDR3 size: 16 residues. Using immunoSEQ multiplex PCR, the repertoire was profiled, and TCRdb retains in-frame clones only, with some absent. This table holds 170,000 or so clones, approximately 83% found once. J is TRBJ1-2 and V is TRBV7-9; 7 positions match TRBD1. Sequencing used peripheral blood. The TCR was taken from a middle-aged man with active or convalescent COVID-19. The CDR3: CASSLVGQNLNYGYTF. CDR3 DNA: TGTGCCAGCAGCTTAGTGGGACAGAATCTGAACTATGGCTACACCTTC. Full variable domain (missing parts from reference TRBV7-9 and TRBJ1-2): DTGVSQNPRHKITKRGQNVTFRCDPISEHNRLYWYRQTLGQGPEFLTYFQNEAQLEKSRLLSDRFSAERPKGSFSTLEIQRTEQGDSAMYLCASSLVGQNLNYGYTFGSGTRLTVV.